This T cell receptor beta chain originates from a study of OX40 agonist ivuxolimab in advanced cancers. This CDR3 contains 15 residues. V trimming: 0 bases; J trimming: 3 bases; junction bases outside the gene matches: 1. Germline-derived CDR1 and CDR2 are SGHRS and YFSETQ. Data came from immunoSEQ multiplex PCR; TCRdb stores just in-frame clones and leaves some out. Counted here are 77,000 or so clones, around 92% occurring once; the ten biggest clones make up approximately 0.5%. This sequence originates from an adult with an advanced solid tumor such as melanoma, head and neck, liver or kidney cancer. The chain links TRBV5-1 to TRBJ2-1; 9 positions match TRBD2. This sample comprised CD4+ or CD8+ T cells sorted from blood, obtained in a trial of the OX40 agonist ivuxolimab. CDR3 region: CASSLVAGDYNEQFF. CDR3 in DNA: TGCGCCAGCAGCTTGGTAGCGGGAGACTACAATGAGCAGTTCTTC. The full variable domain, its missing parts supplied by reference TRBV5-1 and TRBJ2-1, is KAGVTQTPRYLIKTRGQQVTLSCSPISGHRSVSWYQQTPGQGLQFLFEYFSETQRNKGNFPGRFSGRQFSNSRSEMNVSTLELGDSALYLCASSLVAGDYNEQFFGPGTRLTVL.